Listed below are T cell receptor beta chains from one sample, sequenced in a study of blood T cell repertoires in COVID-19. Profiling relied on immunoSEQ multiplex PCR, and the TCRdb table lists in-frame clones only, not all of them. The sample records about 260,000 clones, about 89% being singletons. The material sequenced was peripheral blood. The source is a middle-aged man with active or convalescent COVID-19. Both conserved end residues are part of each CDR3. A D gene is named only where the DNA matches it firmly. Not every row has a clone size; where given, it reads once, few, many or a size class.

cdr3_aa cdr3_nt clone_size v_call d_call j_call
CASSKSGTLDTQYF TGTGCCAGCAGCAAGAGCGGGACGTTGGATACGCAGTATTTT few TRBV21-1 - TRBJ2-3
CASSFLYEQYF TGTGCCAGCAGTTTTTTATACGAGCAGTACTTC - TRBV28 - TRBJ2-7
CASSHEQNLMNTEAFF TGTGCCAGCAGCCACGAACAGAATCTCATGAACACTGAAGCTTTCTTT - TRBV5-6 - TRBJ1-1
CASSLGTMVETQYF TGTGCCAGCAGCCTCGGGACTATGGTGGAGACCCAGTACTTC - TRBV3-1/TRBV3-2 TRBD2 TRBJ2-5
CASSRHGASGIYEQYF TGTGCCAGCAGCCGCCACGGGGCTAGCGGGATCTACGAGCAGTACTTC - TRBV7-3 TRBD2 TRBJ2-7
CASSPGQGIIGSYEQYF TGTGCCAGCAGTCCGGGACAGGGGATAATCGGCTCCTACGAGCAGTACTTC - TRBV6-6 TRBD1 TRBJ2-7
CASHPTTTYEQYF TGTGCCAGTCATCCCACTACCACCTACGAGCAGTACTTC - TRBV2 - TRBJ2-7
CASRDKNEQYF TGTGCCAGCCGGGACAAGAACGAGCAGTACTTC - TRBV6-5 - TRBJ2-7
CASSQYYSGANVLTF TGTGCCAGCAGTCAGTACTACTCTGGGGCCAACGTCCTGACTTTC - TRBV11-2 - TRBJ2-6
CASSRTGGTSGNTIYF TGCGCCAGCAGCAGAACAGGGGGCACCTCTGGAAACACCATATATTTT - TRBV5-1 TRBD1 TRBJ1-3
CASGQGADQPQHF TGTGCCAGCGGCCAGGGGGCAGATCAGCCCCAGCATTTT once TRBV19 TRBD1 TRBJ1-5
CASRPGAADYEQYF TGCGCCAGCAGACCTGGGGCGGCCGACTACGAGCAGTACTTC - TRBV5-1 - TRBJ2-7
CASSPNSITDTQYF TGTGCCAGCTCACCCAATAGTATAACAGATACGCAGTATTTT - TRBV18 - TRBJ2-3
CASSPGGAYNEQFF TGTGCCAGCAGTCCCGGGGGTGCCTACAATGAGCAGTTCTTC - TRBV27 - TRBJ2-1
CASWSGDRVYEQYF TGTGCCAGTTGGTCGGGGGACAGGGTCTACGAGCAGTACTTC - TRBV25-1 TRBD1 TRBJ2-7
CASSIGGAWTDTQYF TGTGCCAGCAGTATCGGGGGGGCCTGGACAGATACGCAGTATTTT - TRBV28 TRBD2 TRBJ2-3
CSTTSASTETQYF TGCAGCACTACATCGGCTAGTACGGAGACCCAGTACTTC - TRBV29-1 - TRBJ2-5
CASSPPGLGTGELFF TGCGCCAGCAGCCCCCCCGGGTTAGGCACCGGGGAGCTGTTTTTT - TRBV5-1 - TRBJ2-2
CASSLVQGTATEAFF TGCGCCAGCAGCTTGGTACAGGGGACGGCCACTGAAGCTTTCTTT - TRBV5-1 TRBD1 TRBJ1-1
CASRGLGTSSYNEQFF TGTGCCAGTAGGGGACTAGGCACCAGCTCCTACAATGAGCAGTTCTTC - TRBV19 TRBD2 TRBJ2-1
CSDLTGQYGYTF TGCAGCGACCTGACAGGGCAATATGGCTACACCTTC - TRBV29-1 TRBD1 TRBJ1-2
CASSRRAGDGGNYGYTF TGTGCCAGTAGTCGAAGGGCAGGGGACGGCGGTAACTATGGCTACACCTTC once TRBV19 - TRBJ1-2
CASSRDRGTGELFF TGCGCCAGCAGTAGGGACAGGGGCACCGGGGAGCTGTTTTTT - TRBV5-1 TRBD1 TRBJ2-2
CASSPPGGRGMNTEAFF TGTGCCAGCAGCCCCCCCGGGGGGAGGGGGATGAACACTGAAGCTTTCTTT - TRBV11-2 - TRBJ1-1
CASSNGRGYTF TGCGCCAGCAGCAATGGGAGGGGCTACACCTTC few TRBV5-1 - TRBJ1-2
CASSFSSSSYNEQFF TGTGCCAGCAGCTTCAGTTCTAGCTCCTACAATGAGCAGTTCTTC - TRBV11-2 - TRBJ2-1
CASSVEQVAFNYGYTF TGTGCCAGCAGTGTAGAACAGGTGGCTTTTAACTATGGCTACACCTTC - TRBV6-1 - TRBJ1-2
CASSPGTGATGELFF TGTGCCAGCAGCCCCGGGACAGGAGCAACCGGGGAGCTGTTTTTT - TRBV6-5 TRBD1 TRBJ2-2
CASSYDRGKSSYEQYF TGTGCCAGCAGTTACGATCGGGGGAAGAGTTCCTACGAGCAGTACTTC - TRBV6-5 - TRBJ2-7
CASSIGRVDEQFF TGTGCCAGTAGTATAGGCAGGGTTGATGAGCAGTTCTTC once TRBV19 - TRBJ2-1
CASSTLAGNGYNEQFF TGTGCCAGCAGTACCCTAGCGGGGAATGGGTACAATGAGCAGTTCTTC - TRBV6-6 TRBD2 TRBJ2-1
CASSLVGPGGGTQYF TGTGCCAGCAGCTTAGTAGGTCCTGGGGGCGGTACGCAGTATTTT - TRBV11-1 - TRBJ2-3
CASSGAGGLGNTIYF TGTGCCAGCAGTGGTGCAGGGGGCCTCGGAAACACCATATATTTT - TRBV2 TRBD1 TRBJ1-3
CASSPGEPYTIYF TGTGCCAGCAGCCCAGGGGAACCTTACACCATATATTTT - TRBV7-2 - TRBJ1-3
CASSGGADTQYF TGTGCCAGCAGCGGGGGCGCAGATACGCAGTATTTT - TRBV14 - TRBJ2-3
CASSLGSGDSTDTQYF TGTGCCAGCAGCTTAGGTTCAGGGGATAGCACAGATACGCAGTATTTT once TRBV11-1 - TRBJ2-3
CSAPLQETQYF TGCAGTGCCCCCCTGCAAGAGACCCAGTACTTC - TRBV20-1 - TRBJ2-5
CSASRQGKDQPQHF TGCAGTGCTAGTCGGCAGGGGAAGGATCAGCCCCAGCATTTT - TRBV20-1 - TRBJ1-5
CASSQATQGIEQFF TGTGCCAGCAGCCAAGCAACTCAGGGAATTGAGCAGTTCTTC - TRBV7-9 - TRBJ2-1
CASSGAGGGGYTF TGTGCCAGCTCTGGCGCCGGGGGAGGTGGCTACACCTTC - TRBV2 - TRBJ1-2